The present T cell receptor beta chain was sequenced within a study of response to subunit inactivated influenza vaccine (dated by TCRdb to about 2018). Regarding the research as a whole: Deep quantitative profiling of the T cell receptor repertoire was used in the study to follow responses to a trivalent subunit inactivated influenza vaccine.

The library was generated by RT-PCR. Reads for this sample came from an Illumina HiSeq 2500. The public reads were reanalyzed by TCRdb: fastp trimming at Q25, MiXCR alignment, in-frame beta chains only. Identical CDR3 protein sequences are pooled into one entry, listed with their most common genes and DNA. In this sample the table shows 800,000 to 1,000,000 distinct CDR3 sequences, 21% of which occur a single time. Of the sample, about a tenth is held by the ten largest clones. General findings and caveats noted by the study authors: The authors suggested that each seasonal influenza vaccination may recruit only a limited number of new T cells.

In this sample, this clonotype turned up many times. Which antigen it targets is not known. The junction differs from germline at one of its ends, possibly a read error. CDR1 and CDR2 (MGHRA, YSYEKL) derive from the germline V gene. The CDR3 runs 14 residues from the cysteine to the phenylalanine. The entry retains the CDR3 DNA only, 42 bases that are in frame from base 1. This TCR was recovered from a man between 45 and 60 years old who received an inactivated influenza vaccine. Donor details come from another sample of the same person, matched by shared clones. The chain uses TRBV4-1 and TRBJ2-1, with 8 middle bases fitting TRBD2. The source was PBMCs from blood, collected less than 6 days after vaccination. The CDR3 amino acid sequence is: CASSQDLTSGGSVF. In nucleotides, the sequence is TGCGCCAGCAGCCAAGATCTGACCAGCGGGGGTTCGGTCTTC.